This is a list of T cell receptor beta chains from one sample in a study of T cell responses to AZD1222 COVID-19 vaccine. The protocol was immunoSEQ multiplex PCR, while the TCRdb copy is restricted to in-frame clones and leaves out a portion. The sample lists about 78,000 clones, 90% occurring once. The sample consisted of peripheral blood, taken 28 days after the second AZD1222 dose. The receptors originated from an adult who received the AZD1222 COVID-19 vaccine. Both conserved end residues are part of each CDR3. The D gene is left open where the match is weak. Clone size, where shown, is once, few, many, or a class for clones that have expanded.

j_gene | d_gene | abundance | v_gene | CDR3nt | CDR3aa
TRBJ1-6 | TRBD1 | . | TRBV7-2 | TGTGCCAGCAGCTTAGATAGGGTGACAGGGAGTTATAATTCACCCCTCCACTTT | CASSLDRVTGSYNSPLHF
TRBJ1-1 | . | . | TRBV7-9 | TGTGCCAGCAGCCCCCCCCCAGGGAACACTGAAGCTTTCTTT | CASSPPPGNTEAFF
TRBJ2-5 | . | . | TRBV30 | TGTGCCTGCGATAACCAGGGGGAGACCCAGTACTTC | CACDNQGETQYF
TRBJ1-6 | TRBD1 | once | TRBV19 | TGTGCCAGTAGGACAGGGACGAATTCACCCCTCCACTTT | CASRTGTNSPLHF
TRBJ2-5 | TRBD2 | . | TRBV7-6 | TGTGCCAGCAGCTTATTTTCCAGGGGACTAGCGGCGGGGGAGACCCAGTACTTC | CASSLFSRGLAAGETQYF
TRBJ1-6 | . | . | TRBV15 | TGTGCCACCAGCAGAGCCTTACAGAACAATTCACCCCTCCACTTT | CATSRALQNNSPLHF
TRBJ2-7 | TRBD1 | . | TRBV7-3 | TGTGCCAGCAGCCCGGGACAGGGGCCATCCGAGCAGTACTTC | CASSPGQGPSEQYF
TRBJ1-3 | TRBD1 | . | TRBV18 | TGTGCCAGCTCACCTCGGACAGGGGGCCCGAGCTCTGGAAACACCATATATTTT | CASSPRTGGPSSGNTIYF
TRBJ2-1 | TRBD2 | . | TRBV13 | TGTGCCAGCAGCCCCGGCGGGGGCTTACTGGGACTAGCGGACAATGAGCAGTTCTTC | CASSPGGGLLGLADNEQFF
TRBJ2-7 | TRBD1 | once | TRBV7-6 | TGTGCCAGCAGCTTTTTTCGTGGACAGGGGGCTGGGGAGCAGTACTTC | CASSFFRGQGAGEQYF
TRBJ2-1 | . | . | TRBV6-5 | TGTGCCAGCAGGGTTTACAGGGAACCCTACAATGAGCAGTTCTTC | CASRVYREPYNEQFF
TRBJ1-4 | TRBD1 | . | TRBV23-1 | TGCGCCAGCAGTCCGGGACAGGGGGGTGAAAAACTGTTTTTT | CASSPGQGGEKLFF
TRBJ1-1 | . | . | TRBV6-5 | TGTGCCAGCAGTTACTCGGGGCGGTTGAACACTGAAGCTTTCTTT | CASSYSGRLNTEAFF
TRBJ1-6 | TRBD1 | . | TRBV7-2 | TGTGCCAGCAGCAGACAGGGGGCTGAGAGTTCACCCCTCCACTTT | CASSRQGAESSPLHF
TRBJ1-1 | . | . | TRBV9 | TGTGCCAGCAGCGTGGCGATGAACACTGAAGCTTTCTTT | CASSVAMNTEAFF
TRBJ2-7 | TRBD1 | once | TRBV12-5 | TGTGCTAGTGGTTCACAGGGGGGCGAGCAGTACTTC | CASGSQGGEQYF
TRBJ1-1 | . | . | TRBV28 | TGTGCCAGCAGTCTAGGGACTGAAGCTTTCTTT | CASSLGTEAFF
TRBJ1-5 | . | . | TRBV7-2 | TGTGCCAGCAGCTTAGGCGGTGGGCCCCAGCATTTT | CASSLGGGPQHF
TRBJ2-1 | . | . | TRBV30 | TGTGCCTGGAGTCCCTTTGGGGGGTGGAATGAGCAGTTCTTC | CAWSPFGGWNEQFF
TRBJ2-7 | . | . | TRBV3-1/TRBV3-2 | TGTGCCAGCAGCCGAGCCCTGGGAAACAGGGTTCGGGCGGGGGCCTCCTACGAGCAGTACTTC | CASSRALGNRVRAGASYEQYF
TRBJ1-5 | . | . | TRBV15 | TGTGCCACCAGCAAGCCAACCTCCCGACTGGGCAATCAGCCCCAGCATTTT | CATSKPTSRLGNQPQHF
TRBJ1-1 | . | . | TRBV4-3 | TGCGCCAGCAGCCAAGAGAGGACAGCTCGGAACACTGAAGCTTTCTTT | CASSQERTARNTEAFF
TRBJ1-6 | . | . | TRBV30 | TGTGCCTGGAGTGTATATCGTCAGGGTGGATCACCCCTCCACTTT | CAWSVYRQGGSPLHF
TRBJ2-3 | . | once | TRBV6-5 | TGTGCCAGCAGCAGCTATTACCCAGATACGCAGTATTTT | CASSSYYPDTQYF
TRBJ1-3 | . | . | TRBV6-1 | TGTGCCAGCAGTGAAAATGGGGGTTCTGGAAACACCATATATTTT | CASSENGGSGNTIYF
TRBJ1-5 | TRBD1 | . | TRBV6-2/TRBV6-3 | TGTGCCAGCAGCTCCACAGGGGCCCAAACAAGCGATCAGCCCCAGCATTTT | CASSSTGAQTSDQPQHF
TRBJ2-7 | . | . | TRBV6-5 | TGTGCCAGCAGTTACTCGGGTGGGGGGCGTTTCGAGCAGTACTTC | CASSYSGGGRFEQYF
TRBJ2-3 | . | . | TRBV9 | TGTGCCAGCAGCGTAGGGGCACCGAGCACAGATACGCAGTATTTT | CASSVGAPSTDTQYF
TRBJ2-5 | TRBD1 | . | TRBV11-3 | TGTGCCAGCAGCAAAGGGACAGGGGGCGAAGAGACCCAGTACTTC | CASSKGTGGEETQYF
TRBJ1-5 | . | . | TRBV6-5 | TGTGCCAGCGTACGGGGATTTGGCAATCAGCCCCAGCATTTT | CASVRGFGNQPQHF
TRBJ1-2 | . | . | TRBV4-2 | TGTGCCAGCAGCCAAGAAAGCTCCGGCTACACCTTC | CASSQESSGYTF
TRBJ2-7 | . | . | TRBV14 | TGTGCCAGCAGCCAATTAGGGGGGCCGGTTCTCGAGCAGTACTTC | CASSQLGGPVLEQYF
TRBJ1-4 | . | . | TRBV19 | TGTGCCAGTAGTGCAGGCCGTAATGAAAAACTGTTTTTT | CASSAGRNEKLFF
TRBJ1-2 | . | . | TRBV3-1/TRBV3-2 | TGTGCCAGCAGCCCGCCAGGGAATGGCTACACCTTC | CASSPPGNGYTF
TRBJ2-2 | . | once | TRBV5-6 | TGTGCCAGCAGCTGGGGTCCGGGGGCGAACACCGGGGAGCTGTTTTTT | CASSWGPGANTGELFF
TRBJ2-2 | TRBD1 | . | TRBV5-1 | TGCGCCAGCAGCCTAAACCGGGACAGGGGAATCACCGGGGAGCTGTTTTTT | CASSLNRDRGITGELFF
TRBJ1-6 | TRBD1 | . | TRBV19 | TGTGCCAGTAGTATGGACAGGGAATCACCCCTCCACTTT | CASSMDRESPLHF
TRBJ1-1 | TRBD1 | once | TRBV19 | TGTGCCAGTAGTATAGAGACAGGGAGGGCTTTCTTT | CASSIETGRAFF
TRBJ1-1 | . | . | TRBV10-2 | TGCGCCAGCAGTTCCGGACAGAACGCTGAAGCTTTCTTT | CASSSGQNAEAFF
TRBJ1-2 | . | . | TRBV3-1/TRBV3-2 | TGTGCCAGCACCCCCTTAACAGGATTAGGTGGCTACACCTTC | CASTPLTGLGGYTF
TRBJ2-3 | TRBD2 | . | TRBV28 | TGTGCCAGCAGTCTCCCAGCGGGGGGGCCCGGAAGTCCCGATACGCAGTATTTT | CASSLPAGGPGSPDTQYF
TRBJ1-1 | . | . | TRBV11-3 | TGTGCCAGCAGCTTAGGGGAGGACACTGAAGCTTTCTTT | CASSLGEDTEAFF
TRBJ1-5 | TRBD1 | . | TRBV28 | TGTGCCAGCAATAAACGGGGGACAGGGTATCAGCCCCAGCATTTT | CASNKRGTGYQPQHF
TRBJ1-6 | . | . | TRBV9 | TGTGCCAGCAGCCTACGGGGCGAGGGTTCCTCACCCCTCCACTTT | CASSLRGEGSSPLHF
TRBJ1-4 | . | . | TRBV7-8 | TGTGCCAGCAGCTTAGTTTCGGCCTTTGCAACTAATGAAAAACTGTTTTTT | CASSLVSAFATNEKLFF
TRBJ2-1 | TRBD2 | . | TRBV27 | TGTGCCAGCAGACCGGGACTAGCGGGGTACAATGAGCAGTTCTTC | CASRPGLAGYNEQFF
TRBJ1-5 | . | once | TRBV2 | TGTGCCAGCAGTGAACAGGGAATGAAGGATCAGCCCCAGCATTTT | CASSEQGMKDQPQHF